The 20 T cell receptor beta chains below all came from one sample that was sequenced in a study of glioma-infiltrating T cells after dendritic cell vaccination. Produced via immunoSEQ multiplex PCR; TCRdb's table is partial and in-frame only. The data show some 100,000 clones, under 90% seen once. Sequenced material: blood, taken before dendritic cell vaccination. These receptors were taken from a human donor with glioblastoma.

This sequence joins TRBV5-6 and TRBJ2-7; possibly TRBD1 for D (5 bases). CDR3 size: 13 residues. Germline V gives CDR1 SGHDT, CDR2 YYEEEE. V was cut by 1 base and J by 3 bases, with 8 bases left in between. The DNA of the CDR3 is TGTGCCAGCAGCTTGACAGGATACTACGAGCAGTACTTC. This codes for CASSLTGYYEQYF.

V and J are TRBV5-1 and TRBJ2-7; 7 nucleotides align to TRBD2. This CDR3 region has 14 residues. V lost 6 bases and J lost 2; bases outside the gene matches: 8. Germline V gene data show CDR1 as SGHRS and CDR2 as YFSETQ. The DNA of the CDR3 is TGCGCCAGCACCAGTTGGGGGGGAACCTACGAGCAGTACTTC. It yields the protein CASTSWGGTYEQYF.

This chain uses TRBV5-1 with TRBJ2-2, with D maybe TRBD1 (6 bases). Germline V gives CDR1 SGHRS, CDR2 YFSETQ. Trimming cost V 5 bases and J 4 bases, with 12 bases left between them. This CDR3 comprises 14 residues. As DNA, the CDR3 is TGCGCCAGCAGGCCGGCCAGGGGCACCGGGGAGCTGTTTTTT. Its protein product is CASRPARGTGELFF.

This chain links TRBV6-5 with TRBJ1-1; D not certain. The V end lost 5 bases, the J end lost 6 bases, and 13 bases lay between the germline ends. The CDR3 sequence is 13 residues long. CDR1 MNHEY and CDR2 SVGAGI come from the germline V gene. This chain's CDR3 is CASSRQRPAEAFF. Here the CDR3 DNA reads TGTGCCAGCAGTCGACAACGTCCCGCTGAAGCTTTCTTT.

The gene calls are TRBV5-4 and TRBJ2-5, with TRBD2 matching over 14 bases. The V gene's germline CDR1 is SGHNT and CDR2 YYREEE (reference sequence). The CDR3 extends over 18 amino acids. V lost 4 bases, J lost 5 bases, and 13 bases stayed unmatched. This chain's CDR3 is CASSRGGTSGGFGETQYF. CDR3 DNA: TGTGCCAGCAGCAGGGGGGGGACTAGCGGGGGCTTTGGGGAGACCCAGTACTTC.

The chain links TRBV18 to TRBJ1-2, with TRBD1 as a possible D gene (5 bases). In germline, CDR1 is KGHSH, CDR2 LQKENI. There are 15 residues in the CDR3. Trimming pared 3 bases from V and 7 bases from J, leaving 18 bases between. The CDR3, as DNA: TGTGCCAGCTCACCCCAAAGCAGGGATCCCGGTGGCTACACCTTC. Translated, it gives CASSPQSRDPGGYTF.

The chain joins TRBV7-2 to TRBJ1-5; 8 bases match TRBD1. The CDR3 has 16 residues. V gave up 1 base and J gave up 4 bases; unmatched junction bases: 6. Germline-derived CDR1 and CDR2 are SGHTA and FQGNSA. CDR3 nucleotides: TGTGCCAGCAGCTTAGTGACAGGGGCTTCGAATCAGCCCCAGCATTTT. Protein sequence: CASSLVTGASNQPQHF.

The CDR3 region is CASSRTGRDYGYTF. The CDR3 DNA reads as TGCGCCAGCAGCCGGACAGGGAGGGACTATGGCTACACCTTC. The V and J genes are TRBV5-1 and TRBJ1-2; 8 bases agree with TRBD1. J gave up 3 bases and V 4 bases, and 5 bases lay outside the gene matches. The CDR3 sequence is 14 residues long. The V gene's germline CDR1 is SGHRS and CDR2 YFSETQ.

This clone appeared a few times. V gene TRBV2 combines with J gene TRBJ2-4; 11 bases align to TRBD1. CDR3 size: 15 residues. V lost 8 bases to trimming and J lost 8 bases; unmatched junction nucleotides: 11. The germline V gene has CDR1 SNHLY and CDR2 FYNNEI. The chain's CDR3 is CASSKGGTGGYIQYF. The DNA for the CDR3 is TGTGCCAGCTCCAAGGGGGGGACAGGGGGATACATTCAGTACTTC.

V gene TRBV29-1 combines with J gene TRBJ2-1; 10 bases line up with TRBD2. Per the germline V gene, CDR1 is SQVTM and CDR2 is ANQGSEA. V trimming: 7 bases; J trimming: 4 bases; junction bases outside the gene matches: 4. The CDR3 runs 13 residues. CDR3 sequence reads: CSGAGGPYNEQFF. The CDR3 region has the DNA TGCAGCGGAGCGGGAGGGCCTTACAATGAGCAGTTCTTC.

In nucleotides, the CDR3 is TGTGCCAGCAGAGGACAGGGCGGAGGAAGACTGTTTTTT. This gives the protein CASRGQGGGRLFF. This chain connects TRBV6-5 to TRBJ1-4; 8 bases match TRBD1. The CDR3 extends over 13 amino acids. With V trimmed by 6 bases and J by 13 bases, 10 bases remained unmatched. Germline V gene data show CDR1 as MNHEY and CDR2 as SVGAGI.

This chain joins TRBV5-1 and TRBJ2-2; 7 bases fit TRBD2. This CDR3 is 17 amino acids long. Trimming at V came to 0 bases and at J to 4 bases, leaving 9 bases not matched to a gene. In germline, CDR1 is SGHRS, CDR2 YFSETQ. The CDR3 here is CASSLGPTSVSTGELFF. Here the CDR3 DNA reads TGCGCCAGCAGCTTGGGCCCCACTAGCGTCAGCACCGGGGAGCTGTTTTTT.

The chain combines TRBV7-9 with TRBJ2-3; TRBD2 aligns across 9 bases. Germline V lookup: CDR1 SEHNR, CDR2 FQNEAQ (reference sequence). V shed 6 bases and J 2 bases; nucleotides not matched to a gene: 3. The CDR3 extends over 14 amino acids. In DNA form, the CDR3 reads TGTGCCAGCAGTCGGACTAGCGACACAGATACGCAGTATTTT. Its protein product is CASSRTSDTDTQYF.

V is TRBV7-2 and J is TRBJ1-3; 8 bases align to TRBD1. Unmatched junction bases numbered 8, after V lost 4 bases and J lost 0 bases. The CDR3 is 17 residues long. Germline V gene lookup returns CDR1 SGHTA and CDR2 FQGNSA. In nucleotides, the CDR3 is TGTGCCAGCAGCTGGAGGGACAGGTTTTACTCTGGAAACACCATATATTTT. Translated, it gives CASSWRDRFYSGNTIYF.

This chain joins TRBV5-4 and TRBJ2-3; 13 nucleotides match TRBD2. The CDR3 extends over 15 amino acids. With V trimmed by 5 bases and J by 5 bases, 5 bases remained unmatched. Germline CDR1 reads SGHNT; CDR2 reads YYREEE (reference sequence). Here the CDR3 reads CASRSTSGGVDTQYF. The CDR3 bases are TGTGCCAGCAGGTCTACTAGCGGGGGGGTAGATACGCAGTATTTT.

The chain combines TRBV11-3 with TRBJ1-2, with D possibly TRBD1 on 5 matching bases. The V end was cut by 1 base, the J end by 6 bases, with 6 bases between. CDR3 length equals 12 residues. Germline V CDR1 and CDR2: SGHNT, YENEEA. The CDR3 here is CASSLGGDGYTF. The CDR3 coding sequence is TGTGCCAGCAGCTTAGGGGGGGATGGCTACACCTTC.

The V gene is TRBV6-6, the J gene TRBJ2-1; 8 nucleotides agree with TRBD1. Germline V CDR1 and CDR2: MNHNY, SVGAGI (reference sequence). J lost 5 bases, V lost 7 bases, and 7 bases had no gene match. The CDR3 runs to 14 residues. CDR3 nucleotides: TGTGCCAGCATTCAACAGGGGGTTAACAATGAGCAGTTCTTC. Its protein is CASIQQGVNNEQFF.

This chain connects TRBV5-1 to TRBJ2-7; D is unresolved. Germline CDR1 and CDR2: SGHRS and YFSETQ. The CDR3 contains 13 residues. Trimming shortened V by 1 base and J by 0 bases, and 5 bases separated the two germline ends. The CDR3 nucleotides are TGCGCCAGCAGCTTGCCGTCCTCCTACGAGCAGTACTTC. Its translation is CASSLPSSYEQYF.

This clone turned up a few times. This chain joins TRBV5-1 and TRBJ2-3, with D uncertain. The CDR3 runs 12 residues. Germline V CDR1 and CDR2: SGHRS, YFSETQ. The germline V and J ends were trimmed by 4 bases and 2 bases, with 5 bases remaining between them. The DNA for the CDR3 is TGCGCCAGCAGCCCCTACACAGATACGCAGTATTTT. Protein: CASSPYTDTQYF.

This clone was counted a few times. V and J are TRBV5-6 and TRBJ1-2, with 7 bases aligning to TRBD1. Germline V gives CDR1 SGHDT, CDR2 YYEEEE. This CDR3 region has 16 residues. V was pared by 2 bases and J by 0 bases, with 7 bases of the junction left unmatched. The CDR3 DNA reads as TGTGCCAGCAGCTTTGGGCAGGGGGGTACTAACTATGGCTACACCTTC. This encodes CASSFGQGGTNYGYTF.